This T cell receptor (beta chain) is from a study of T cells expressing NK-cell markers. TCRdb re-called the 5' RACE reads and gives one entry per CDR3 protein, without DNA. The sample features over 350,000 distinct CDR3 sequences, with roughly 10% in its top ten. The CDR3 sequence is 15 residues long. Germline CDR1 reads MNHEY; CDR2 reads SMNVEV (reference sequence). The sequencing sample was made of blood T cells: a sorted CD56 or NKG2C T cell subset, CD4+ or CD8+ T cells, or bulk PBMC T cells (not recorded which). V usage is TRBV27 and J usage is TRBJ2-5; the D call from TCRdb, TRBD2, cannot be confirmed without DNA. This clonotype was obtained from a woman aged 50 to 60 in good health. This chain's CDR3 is CASSLSMGLQETQYF.